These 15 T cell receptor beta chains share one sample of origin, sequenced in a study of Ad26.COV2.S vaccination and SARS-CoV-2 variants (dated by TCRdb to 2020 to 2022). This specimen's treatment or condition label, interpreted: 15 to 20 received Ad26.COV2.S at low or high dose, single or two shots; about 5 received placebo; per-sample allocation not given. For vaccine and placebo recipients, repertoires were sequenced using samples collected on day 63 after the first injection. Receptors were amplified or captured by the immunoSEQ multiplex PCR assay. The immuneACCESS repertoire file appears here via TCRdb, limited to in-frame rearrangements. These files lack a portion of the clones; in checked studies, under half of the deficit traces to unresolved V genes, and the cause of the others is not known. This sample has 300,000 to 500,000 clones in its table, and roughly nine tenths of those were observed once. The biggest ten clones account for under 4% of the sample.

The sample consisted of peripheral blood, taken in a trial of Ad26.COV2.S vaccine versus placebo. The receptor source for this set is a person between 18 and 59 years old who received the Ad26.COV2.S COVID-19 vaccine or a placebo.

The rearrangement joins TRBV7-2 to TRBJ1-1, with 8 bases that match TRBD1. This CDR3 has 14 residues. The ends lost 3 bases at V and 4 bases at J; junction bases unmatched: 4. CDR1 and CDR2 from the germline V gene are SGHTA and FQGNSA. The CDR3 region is CASSLDRAGTEAFF. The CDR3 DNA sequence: TGTGCCAGCAGCTTGGACAGGGCGGGCACTGAAGCTTTCTTT.

In DNA, the CDR3 is TGTGCCAGCAGTTACTCGGGAAACAAGGACAGGGGTAAGAACACTGAAGCTTTCTTT. Translated, it gives CASSYSGNKDRGKNTEAFF. The chain has TRBV6-2 or TRBV6-3 and TRBJ1-1, with 9 bases matching TRBD1. The CDR3 spans 19 residues. The germline gives CDR1 MNHEY, CDR2 SVGEGT. Trimming at V came to 0 bases and at J to 1 base, leaving 12 bases not matched to a gene.

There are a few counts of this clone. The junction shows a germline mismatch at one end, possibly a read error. CDR3 residues: CASTELNGDSPLHF. As DNA, the CDR3 is TGTGCTAGCACCGAATTAAATGGGGATTCACCCCTCCACTTT. This chain joins TRBV7-7 and TRBJ1-6; D not certain. The germline gives CDR1 SSHAT, CDR2 FNYEAQ (reference sequence). CDR3 length equals 14 residues. The whole variable domain, filled in from reference TRBV7-7 and TRBJ1-6, reads GAGVSQSPRYKVTKRGQDVTLRCDPISSHATLYWYQQALGQGPEFLTYFNYEAQPDKSGLPSDRFSAERPEGSISTLTIQRTEQRDSAMYRCASTELNGDSPLHFGNGTRLTVT.

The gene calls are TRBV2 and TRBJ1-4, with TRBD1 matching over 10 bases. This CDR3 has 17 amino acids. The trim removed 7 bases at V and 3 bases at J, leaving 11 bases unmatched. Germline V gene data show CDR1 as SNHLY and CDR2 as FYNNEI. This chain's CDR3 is CASTPRTGGISNEKLFF. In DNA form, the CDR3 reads TGTGCCAGCACCCCCCGGACAGGGGGAATCTCTAATGAAAAACTGTTTTTT.

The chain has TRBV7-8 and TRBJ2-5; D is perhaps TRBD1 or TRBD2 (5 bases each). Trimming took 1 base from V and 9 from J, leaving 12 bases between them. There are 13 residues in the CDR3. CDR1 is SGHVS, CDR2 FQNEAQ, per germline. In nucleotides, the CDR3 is TGTGCCAGCAGCTTAGTCCAGGGAGCGTCCCAGTACTTC. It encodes CASSLVQGASQYF.

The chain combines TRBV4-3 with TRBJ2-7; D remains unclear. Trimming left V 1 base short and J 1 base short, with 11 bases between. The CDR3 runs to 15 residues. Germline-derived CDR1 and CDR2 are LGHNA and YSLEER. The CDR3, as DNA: TGCGCCAGCAGCCAAGGGATTTACGGGTCCTACGAGCAGTACTTC. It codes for CASSQGIYGSYEQYF.

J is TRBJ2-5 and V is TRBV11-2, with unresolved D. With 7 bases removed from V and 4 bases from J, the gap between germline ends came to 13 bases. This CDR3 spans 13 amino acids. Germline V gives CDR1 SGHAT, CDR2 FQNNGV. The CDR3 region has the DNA TGTGCCAGCACCCCCCCCTTCGGAGAGACCCAGTACTTC. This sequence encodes CASTPPFGETQYF. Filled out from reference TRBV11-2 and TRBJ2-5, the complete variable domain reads EAGVAQSPRYKIIEKRQSVAFWCNPISGHATLYWYQQILGQGPKLLIQFQNNGVVDDSQLPKDRFSAERLKGVDSTLKIQPAKLEDSAVYLCASTPPFGETQYFGPGTRLLVL.

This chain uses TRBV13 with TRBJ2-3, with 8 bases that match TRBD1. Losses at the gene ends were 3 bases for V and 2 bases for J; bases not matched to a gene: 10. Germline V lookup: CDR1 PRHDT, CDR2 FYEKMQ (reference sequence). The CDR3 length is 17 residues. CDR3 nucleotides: TGTGCCAGCAGCTTTTACTTGACAGGGGACTTCACAGATACGCAGTATTTT. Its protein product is CASSFYLTGDFTDTQYF.

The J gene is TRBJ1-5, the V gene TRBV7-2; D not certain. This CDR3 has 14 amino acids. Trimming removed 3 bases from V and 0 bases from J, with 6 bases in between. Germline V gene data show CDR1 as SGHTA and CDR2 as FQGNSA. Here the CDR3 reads CASSFDGSNQPQHF. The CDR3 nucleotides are TGTGCCAGCAGCTTCGACGGTAGCAATCAGCCCCAGCATTTT.

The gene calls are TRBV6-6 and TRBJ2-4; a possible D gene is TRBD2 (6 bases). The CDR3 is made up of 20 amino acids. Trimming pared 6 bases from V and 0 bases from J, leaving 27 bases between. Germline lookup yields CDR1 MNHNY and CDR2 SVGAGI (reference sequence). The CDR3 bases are TGTGCCAGCAGCGCCCAAATGTGGGGGGTCCCGAGCCTAGCCAAAAACATTCAGTACTTC. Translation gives CASSAQMWGVPSLAKNIQYF.

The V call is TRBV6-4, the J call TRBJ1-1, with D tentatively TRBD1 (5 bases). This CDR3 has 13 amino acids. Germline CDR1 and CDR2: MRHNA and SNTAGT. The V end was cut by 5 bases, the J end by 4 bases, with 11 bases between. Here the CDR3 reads CASSRGGGTEAFF. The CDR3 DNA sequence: TGTGCCAGCAGTAGGGGTGGCGGCACTGAAGCTTTCTTT.

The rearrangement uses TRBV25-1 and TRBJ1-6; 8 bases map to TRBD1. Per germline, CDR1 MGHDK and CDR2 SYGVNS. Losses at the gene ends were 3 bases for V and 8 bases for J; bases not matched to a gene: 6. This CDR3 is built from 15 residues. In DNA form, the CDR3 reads TGTGCCAGCAGTGATCTGGACAGGGCCGATTCACCCCTCCACTTT. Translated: CASSDLDRADSPLHF.

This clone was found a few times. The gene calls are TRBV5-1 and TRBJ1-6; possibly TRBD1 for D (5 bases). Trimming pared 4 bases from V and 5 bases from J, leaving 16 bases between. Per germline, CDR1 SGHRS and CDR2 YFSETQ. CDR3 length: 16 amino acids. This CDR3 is CASSPGDIGHNSPLHF. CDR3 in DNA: TGCGCCAGCAGCCCGGGGGATATAGGCCATAATTCACCCCTCCACTTT.

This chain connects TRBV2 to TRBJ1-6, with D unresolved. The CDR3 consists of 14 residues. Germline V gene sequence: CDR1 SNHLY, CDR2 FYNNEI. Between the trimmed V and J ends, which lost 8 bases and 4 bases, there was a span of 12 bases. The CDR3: CASHAAEYNSPLHF. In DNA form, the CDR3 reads TGTGCCAGCCATGCGGCAGAGTATAATTCACCCCTCCACTTT.

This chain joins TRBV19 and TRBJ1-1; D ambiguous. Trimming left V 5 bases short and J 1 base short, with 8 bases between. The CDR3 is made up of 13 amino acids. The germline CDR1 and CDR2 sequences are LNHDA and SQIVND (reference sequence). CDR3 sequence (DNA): TGTGCCAGTAGTGTACAGACGAACACTGAAGCTTTCTTT. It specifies CASSVQTNTEAFF. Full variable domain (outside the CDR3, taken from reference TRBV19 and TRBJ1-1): DGGITQSPKYLFRKEGQNVTLSCEQNLNHDAMYWYRQDPGQGLRLIYYSQIVNDFQKGDIAEGYSVSREKKESFPLTVTSAQKNPTAFYLCASSVQTNTEAFFGQGTRLTVV.